This paragraph covers one TCR beta chain sequence. The antigen is unknown. This entry belongs to a study of CD8 T cells in ankylosing spondylitis. Study conclusions and caveats: A TCR beta motif of several highly homologous variants seemed to mark ankylosing spondylitis blood. Researchers reportedly found disease-linked clones significantly enriched in matched ankylosing spondylitis synovial fluid. Clones linked to the disease showed a CD8+ phenotype. They occurred at relatively low frequencies in peripheral blood.

Molecular-barcoded quantitative 5'-RACE produced these TCR beta libraries. TCRdb called the 5' RACE reads again in MiXCR, with one record for every CDR3 protein. The sample shows roughly 150,000 distinct CDR3 sequences, about a third of them seen only once. This receptor was obtained from a male donor with ankylosing spondylitis. Sequencing was done on a sample of synovial fluid, either unsorted or a sorted T cell fraction (not recorded which).

This CDR3 reads CASSEHPMRVSTNEQFF. In nucleotides, the CDR3 is TGTGCCAGCAGCGAACATCCGATGAGGGTGTCTACCAATGAGCAGTTCTTC. The chain has TRBV3-1 and TRBJ2-1, with D maybe TRBD2 (5 bases). The CDR3 consists of 17 residues. Germline V CDR1 and CDR2: LGHDT, YNNKEL (reference sequence). Trimming took 5 bases from V and 6 from J, leaving 23 bases between them.